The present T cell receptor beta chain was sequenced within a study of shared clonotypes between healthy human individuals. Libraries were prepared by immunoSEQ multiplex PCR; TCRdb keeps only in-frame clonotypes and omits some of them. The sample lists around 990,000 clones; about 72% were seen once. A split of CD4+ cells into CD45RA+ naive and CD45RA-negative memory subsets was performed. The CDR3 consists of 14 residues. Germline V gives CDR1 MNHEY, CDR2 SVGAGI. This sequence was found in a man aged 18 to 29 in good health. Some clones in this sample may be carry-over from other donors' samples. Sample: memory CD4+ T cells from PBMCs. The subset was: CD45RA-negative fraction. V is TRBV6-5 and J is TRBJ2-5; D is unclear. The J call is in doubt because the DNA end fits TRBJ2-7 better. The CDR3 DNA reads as TGTGCCAGCAGTTACAACGTGTTAGCCTACGAGCAGTACTTC. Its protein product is CASSYNVLAYEQYF.